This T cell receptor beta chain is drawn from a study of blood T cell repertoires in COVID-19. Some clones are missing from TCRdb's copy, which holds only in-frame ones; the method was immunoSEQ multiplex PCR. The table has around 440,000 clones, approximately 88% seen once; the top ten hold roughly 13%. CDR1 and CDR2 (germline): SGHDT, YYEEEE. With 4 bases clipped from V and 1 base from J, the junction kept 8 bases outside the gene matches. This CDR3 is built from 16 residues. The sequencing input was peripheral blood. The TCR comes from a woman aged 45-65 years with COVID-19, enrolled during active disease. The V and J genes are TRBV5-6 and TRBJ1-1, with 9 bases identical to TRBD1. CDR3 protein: CASSGTGGGRNTEAFF. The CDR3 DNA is TGTGCCAGCAGCGGAACAGGGGGCGGAAGGAACACTGAAGCTTTCTTT.